A single sample gave rise to the 26 T cell receptor beta chains below, sequenced in a study of cytomegalovirus exposure and HLA in healthy donors. The PCR employed 60 Vbeta primers together with 13 Jbeta primers. TCRdb's table, derived via immunoSEQ multiplex PCR, lists solely in-frame clones and lacks some. This table has around 150,000 clones, 70% to 80% appearing once. Sequenced: PBMCs. All receptors derive from a human donor in good health.

The chain couples TRBV6-6 to TRBJ1-5; D remains unclear. Germline loops: CDR1 MNHNY, CDR2 SVGAGI (reference sequence). The CDR3 has 12 amino acids. Trimming cost V 6 bases and J 4 bases, with 7 bases left between them. The CDR3 nucleotides read TGTGCCAGCAGCCCGGGTAATCAGCCCCAGCATTTT. Translated, it gives CASSPGNQPQHF.

This chain connects TRBV12-5 to TRBJ2-7; the match to TRBD1 covers 11 bases. The J call may be mistaken, given a closer DNA end match to TRBJ2-5. Germline V CDR1 and CDR2: LGHNT, FRNRAP. The CDR3 sequence is 17 residues long. The CDR3 DNA follows: TGTGCTAGTGGAGACCCGGGACAGGGGGGATTATTAGAGACCCAGTACTTC. Amino acid sequence: CASGDPGQGGLLETQYF.

The genes are TRBV7-2 and TRBJ1-4; D uncertain. CDR3 length: 15 residues. V lost 6 bases, J lost 4 bases, and 15 bases lay in between. Germline lookup yields CDR1 SGHTA and CDR2 FQGNSA. In DNA form, the CDR3 reads TGTGCCAGCAGTCCACGGGAAGCGGGTAATGAAAAACTGTTTTTT. Translated, it gives CASSPREAGNEKLFF.

This chain uses TRBV6-1 with TRBJ1-1; 8 bases agree with TRBD1. The length of the CDR3 is 13 residues. Looked up from germline, CDR1 is MNHNS and CDR2 is SASEGT. V lost 10 bases and J lost 4; bases outside the gene matches: 8. In DNA form, the CDR3 reads TGTGCCACCGTGACAGGGGAGGGCACTGAAGCTTTCTTT. The encoded protein is CATVTGEGTEAFF.

The J gene is TRBJ1-1, the V gene TRBV12-5; weak D call: TRBD1 (5 bases). Germline V lookup: CDR1 LGHNT, CDR2 FRNRAP. This CDR3 is built from 14 residues. V was clipped by 1 base and J by 4 bases, with 10 bases between them. This CDR3 is CASGLAQTGTEAFF. As DNA, the CDR3 is TGTGCTAGTGGTTTGGCCCAAACAGGCACTGAAGCTTTCTTT.

This clone has only a few counts. The rearrangement joins TRBV2 to TRBJ2-7, with 12 bases fitting TRBD2. The germline V gene encodes CDR1 SNHLY and CDR2 FYNNEI. The V and J ends lost 2 bases and 4 bases, in that order; junction bases with no gene match: 3. This CDR3 is built from 15 residues. The CDR3 DNA reads TGTGCCAGCAGTGAACTAGCGGGAGGGTGGTACGAGCAGTACTTC. Protein sequence: CASSELAGGWYEQYF.

The rearrangement links TRBV7-2 to TRBJ2-3; D not resolved. The CDR3 is 14 amino acids. Trimming stripped 1 base from V and 2 bases from J, with 7 bases between. CDR1 is SGHTA and CDR2 is FQGNSA in the germline V gene. CDR3 region: CASSLGLHTDTQYF. The CDR3, as DNA: TGTGCCAGCAGCTTAGGGCTGCACACAGATACGCAGTATTTT.

This clone is a singleton in its sample. The genes are TRBV5-6 and TRBJ2-4, with 7 positions matching TRBD1. Germline V gene sequence: CDR1 SGHDT, CDR2 YYEEEE. The CDR3 has 14 residues. V shed 4 bases, J shed 6 bases, and the junction held 7 bases outside the gene matches. CDR3 sequence: CASSRKGAGNIQYF. CDR3 bases: TGTGCCAGCAGCCGAAAGGGGGCGGGAAACATTCAGTACTTC.

The rearrangement uses TRBV9 and TRBJ2-2; 8 positions agree with TRBD1. The V gene's germline CDR1 is SGDLS and CDR2 YYNGEE. V dropped 3 bases and J dropped 3; count of bases not matched to a gene: 7. The CDR3 has 16 amino acids. This chain's CDR3 is CASSEQGGPDTGELFF. The CDR3 coding sequence is TGTGCCAGCAGCGAACAGGGGGGACCCGACACCGGGGAGCTGTTTTTT.

The chain uses TRBV27 and TRBJ2-1; 12 nucleotides line up with TRBD2. The junction had 10 bases not matched to a gene; V was cut back by 4 bases and J by 3 bases. The CDR3 consists of 18 residues. Germline CDR1 reads MNHEY; CDR2 reads SMNVEV (reference sequence). The CDR3 loop reads CASSSGLAGRKLYNEQFF. The CDR3 region has the DNA TGTGCCAGCAGTTCTGGACTAGCGGGACGAAAGCTCTACAATGAGCAGTTCTTC.

CDR3 DNA: TGTGCCAGCAGTTTGGCCGGGACAGGGCCATCCTACGAGCAGTACTTC. Encoded protein: CASSLAGTGPSYEQYF. The V call is TRBV27, the J call TRBJ2-7; 9 bases fit TRBD1. The ends lost 3 bases at V and 1 base at J; junction bases unmatched: 7. The CDR3 runs to 16 residues. Per the germline V gene, CDR1 is MNHEY and CDR2 is SMNVEV (reference sequence).

The V gene is TRBV5-7, the J gene TRBJ1-4; D gene unclear. TRBV5-7 counts as an open reading frame of uncertain function. This CDR3 has 16 residues. The V end lost 4 bases, the J end lost 8 bases, and 21 bases lay between the germline ends. CDR3 region: CASSLRPGKGKEKLFF. The CDR3 nucleotides are TGTGCCAGCAGCCTTCGCCCGGGGAAGGGTAAGGAAAAACTGTTTTTT.

This clone has a handful of counts. The chain employs TRBV6-6 and TRBJ1-1; D is undetermined. The length of the CDR3 is 14 residues. Germline loops: CDR1 MNHNY, CDR2 SVGAGI (reference sequence). V was shortened by 7 bases and J by 4 bases, with 16 bases between the two germline ends. The CDR3 DNA is TGTGCCAGCAACCCTCCCGAAGGCGGCACTGAAGCTTTCTTT. It yields the protein CASNPPEGGTEAFF.

This chain uses TRBV28 with TRBJ1-5; D might be TRBD1 (6 bases). Trimming shortened V by 3 bases and J by 5 bases, and 8 bases separated the two germline ends. Germline V gives CDR1 MDHEN, CDR2 SYDVKM. The CDR3 length is 13 residues. CDR3 amino acids: CASSFRGDQPQHF. In DNA form, the CDR3 reads TGTGCCAGCAGTTTCAGGGGTGATCAGCCCCAGCATTTT.

This chain uses TRBV4-3 with TRBJ1-2; 9 bases are shared with TRBD1. The CDR3 is 17 amino acids. Germline trimming cut 4 bases from V and 1 base from J; bases unmatched to any gene: 10. CDR1 and CDR2 (germline): LGHNA, YSLEER. The CDR3 nucleotides are TGCGCCAGCAGCCTGAGCACAGGGGGCCCGCTTAACTATGGCTACACCTTC. This codes for CASSLSTGGPLNYGYTF.

This clone has a single count. V is TRBV5-4 and J is TRBJ2-2; no reliable D call. Germline values: CDR1 SGHNT, CDR2 YYREEE (reference sequence). The CDR3 is 14 residues long. V was shortened by 4 bases and J by 7 bases, with 14 bases between the two germline ends. CDR3: CASSRTIFGGELFF. The CDR3 DNA is TGTGCCAGCAGCCGCACAATTTTTGGCGGGGAGCTGTTTTTT.

The rearrangement joins TRBV30 to TRBJ2-5; possible D gene TRBD1, 5 bases. Germline CDR1 GTSNPN, CDR2 SVGIG (reference sequence). V dropped 4 bases and J dropped 6 bases, with 15 bases sitting between them. This CDR3 has 13 amino acids. CDR3 in DNA: TGTGCCTGGACTTCAGGGCGAAGGAAGACCCAGTACTTC. Protein sequence: CAWTSGRRKTQYF.

This clone was seen once. The V call is TRBV27, the J call TRBJ1-2; TRBD1 matches 10 bases. The trim removed 4 bases at V and 8 bases at J, leaving 10 bases unmatched. Germline V lookup: CDR1 MNHEY, CDR2 SMNVEV (reference sequence). CDR3 length equals 15 residues. The DNA of the CDR3 is TGTGCCAGCAGTTCAGCGGGACAGGGGTATGAGGGCTACACCTTC. Translating it yields CASSSAGQGYEGYTF.

The V and J genes are TRBV12-2 and TRBJ1-2; the table's D call, TRBD1, was not checked against the DNA. TRBV12-2 is a documented pseudogene. CDR3 length: 15 residues. CDR3 in DNA: TGTGCAAGTCGCACGGAGGCCCAGGGGCACTATGGCTACACCTTC. It specifies CASRTEAQGHYGYTF.

The rearrangement joins TRBV5-6 to TRBJ2-5; TRBD2 agrees at 13 bases. In germline, CDR1 is SGHDT, CDR2 YYEEEE. V gave up 9 bases and J gave up 1 base; unmatched junction bases: 12. The CDR3 contains 17 residues. The CDR3 DNA reads TGTGCCACGGGACTAGCGGGAAGAGCAGCGAGCCAAGAGACCCAGTACTTC. It yields the protein CATGLAGRAASQETQYF.

This chain connects TRBV4-2 to TRBJ2-7, with TRBD1 identical over 10 bases. Trimming at V came to 3 bases and at J to 5 bases, leaving 4 bases not matched to a gene. This CDR3 is built from 14 residues. The germline V gene has CDR1 LGHNA and CDR2 YNFKEQ. The CDR3 nucleotides are TGTGCCAGCAGCCACCTGACAGGGGGCAACGAGCAGTACTTC. Translated: CASSHLTGGNEQYF.

The CDR3 DNA is TGTGCCAGCAGTGAAGTAACGTCTAGCGGATACTCTGGGGCCAACGTCCTGACTTTC. This gives the protein CASSEVTSSGYSGANVLTF. The chain employs TRBV6-1 and TRBJ2-6; 7 bases map to TRBD2. J was trimmed by 0 bases and V by 1 base; bases with no gene match: 9. Germline values: CDR1 MNHNS, CDR2 SASEGT. The CDR3 contains 19 residues.

This clone was detected once. A read error may account for a junction end that differs from germline. The same CDR3 also results from other DNA sequences found in this sample. This chain uses TRBV6-5 with TRBJ2-7; the match to TRBD1 covers 7 bases. This CDR3 contains 14 residues. Germline V gene sequence: CDR1 MNHEY, CDR2 SVGAGI. The DNA of the CDR3 is TGCGCCAGCAGCTCCGACAGGGCCCCCAACGAGCAGTACTTC. Amino acids: CASSSDRAPNEQYF.

The gene calls are TRBV13 and TRBJ1-2; TRBD1 might be the D (5 bases). The CDR3 has 15 residues. Between the trimmed V and J ends, which lost 4 bases and 5 bases, there was a span of 17 bases. CDR1 is PRHDT and CDR2 is FYEKMQ in the germline V gene (reference sequence). This CDR3 is CASSSRPIKGYGYTF. The CDR3 DNA reads as TGTGCCAGCAGCTCACGACCTATCAAGGGGTATGGCTACACCTTC.

The rearrangement links TRBV19 to TRBJ1-4; TRBD1 is a possible D gene (6 bases). The CDR3 loop spans 15 amino acids. Germline lookup yields CDR1 LNHDA and CDR2 SQIVND (reference sequence). V lost 6 bases, J lost 5 bases, and 16 bases lay in between. In nucleotides, the CDR3 is TGTGCCAGTAGCTTGAGGACAGCCCGAAATGAAAAACTGTTTTTT. It specifies CASSLRTARNEKLFF.

The V gene is TRBV11-2, the J gene TRBJ2-7; D not resolved. The CDR3 totals 15 residues. The V gene's germline CDR1 is SGHAT and CDR2 FQNNGV. V lost 4 bases and J lost 4, with 17 bases in between. The CDR3 sequence is CASSSGLVSPYEQYF. The CDR3 DNA reads TGTGCCAGCAGCTCCGGCCTAGTTTCCCCTTACGAGCAGTACTTC.